This T cell receptor beta chain was identified in a study of CD8+CD57+ T cells in acquired aplastic anemia. Study-level points and caveats: Researchers reported that CD8+ Simpson's diversity was not significantly different in patients versus controls.

V trimming: 3 bases; J trimming: 5 bases; junction bases outside the gene matches: 7. The CDR3 is 14 amino acids. Patients picked for sequencing had shown CD8+CD57+ cell expansion detected by flow cytometry. This clonotype was detected ten times or more. The antigen is not known. According to the study, genomic DNA was the template for TCR beta VDJ and CDR3 profiling. MiXCR, run by TCRdb on the reads, gives a single entry per CDR3 protein. The repertoire consists of hundreds of thousands of distinct CDR3 sequences, with approximately 51% occurring once and the leading ten covering roughly 21%. The sample comprised sorted CD4+, CD8+, or CD8+CD57+ T cells (not recorded which) from PBMCs. The sequence was obtained from a human donor with aplastic anemia. The chain carries TRBV12-3 or TRBV12-4 and TRBJ2-7, with 7 bases that match TRBD1. The CDR3 nucleotides are TGTGCCAGCAGTTTGAGGGGGCACGGAAACGAGCAGTACTTC. Protein product: CASSLRGHGNEQYF.